This T cell receptor (beta chain) was recorded in a study of patients and donors after allogeneic stem cell transplantation (TCRdb year 2020). Libraries were prepared through RT-PCR. TCRdb names NextSeq 550 as the instrument used. TCRdb redid the processing of the public reads, applying fastp at Q25 and MiXCR, and retained in-frame beta chains. Rows with one shared CDR3 protein collapse into an entry with the most common genes and DNA. This sample lists some 200,000 distinct CDR3 sequences; around 41% were detected once. The ten biggest clones cover less than 40% of the sample. This clonotype occurred a few times. Its antigen is still unknown. Base qualities are not at hand, and no much larger clone is one base apart. Including cysteine and phenylalanine, the CDR3 has 16 amino acids. Only the CDR3 DNA stays, 48 bases, in frame from base 1. As encoded in the germline V gene, CDR1 is LGHNA while CDR2 is YNFKEQ. V is shortened by 0 bases, J by 6 bases, and the region joining them spans 15 bases.

The TCR originated in a human donor who was either an allogeneic HSCT recipient or a stem cell or donor lymphocyte infusion donor (not recorded which). It is not recorded whose cells these are; they may come from a transplant donor. The V and J segments used are TRBV4-2 and TRBJ1-5, with the D gene call left open. The sequenced sample consisted of blood, either unsorted or a sorted T cell fraction (not recorded which). The DNA reads as follows: TGTGCCAGCAGCCAAGATTTATCCAGCCCCAGTCAGCCCCAGCATTTT. This yields the protein CASSQDLSSPSQPQHF.